Given below is one T cell receptor beta chain in context. The sample belongs to a study of blood T cell repertoires in COVID-19. CDR1 and CDR2 from the germline V gene are SGHAT and FQNNGV. The V and J ends lost 0 bases and 6 bases, in that order; junction bases with no gene match: 6. The length of the CDR3 is 15 residues. Repertoires were generated with immunoSEQ multiplex PCR, while TCRdb's copy carries only in-frame clones and drops some. The repertoire holds under 100,000 clones, with approximately 92% as singletons. The sequence was collected from a woman aged 55-70 years with active COVID-19. The chain uses TRBV11-2 and TRBJ2-5; 8 positions agree with TRBD2. What was sequenced was peripheral blood. The chain's CDR3 is CASSLDPGLEKTQYF. As DNA, the CDR3 is TGTGCCAGCAGCTTAGATCCGGGACTAGAAAAGACCCAGTACTTC. Using reference TRBV11-2 and TRBJ2-5 for the parts outside the CDR3, the full variable domain is EAGVAQSPRYKIIEKRQSVAFWCNPISGHATLYWYQQILGQGPKLLIQFQNNGVVDDSQLPKDRFSAERLKGVDSTLKIQPAKLEDSAVYLCASSLDPGLEKTQYFGPGTRLLVL.